This T cell receptor (beta chain) was documented in a study of blood T cell repertoires in COVID-19. Study summary: COVID-19 samples, acute and convalescent, were from the United States, Italy and Spain.

Individuals drawn from around 25 US areas were about 18 to 90 years old. The authors' processing: Estimated nucleated cell counts came from reference gene primer amplification. The table came from immunoSEQ multiplex PCR; TCRdb's copy has only in-frame clones and leaves some out. From that table come the V and J calls and clone size; the DNA was used to work out D and trimming. The table includes about 400,000 clones, about nine tenths detected once. This receptor was taken from a woman aged 25 to 45 who had recovered from COVID-19. Material for sequencing was PBMCs or T cells enriched from blood (not recorded which).

The CDR3 DNA reads as TGTGCCACCCGTGGGGCGGGGCAGATATACAATGAGCAGTTCTTC. Translation gives CATRGAGQIYNEQFF. The V call is TRBV24-1, the J call TRBJ2-1; a weak D match, TRBD2 (6 bases). The CDR3 contains 15 residues. V dropped 9 bases and J dropped 4 bases, with 18 bases sitting between them. Germline assignment: CDR1 KGHDR and CDR2 SFDVKD.